Each of the 27 T cell receptor beta chains below was sequenced from the same sample in a study of CD8 T cells in cerebrospinal fluid in Alzheimer's disease. Reanalyzing the 10x single-cell sequencing reads, TCRdb keeps one entry per CDR3 protein, without DNA. The sample table sets out approximately 1,400 distinct CDR3 sequences. The sequencing sample was made of cerebrospinal fluid. Receptors originate from a human donor with Alzheimer's disease.

Considering frequency, this clonotype is medium-sized. The rearrangement joins TRBV28 to TRBJ1-2; there is no DNA to check the TCRdb D call of TRBD1. The germline gives CDR1 MDHEN, CDR2 SYDVKM. The CDR3 totals 16 residues. CDR3 loop: CASSSTRRGAHYGYTF.

This clonotype is medium-sized (0.01 to 0.1%) by frequency. V is TRBV18 and J is TRBJ2-2. Germline lookup yields CDR1 KGHSH and CDR2 LQKENI. The CDR3 consists of 14 residues. The CDR3 sequence: CASSPISETGELFF.

Its frequency marks this clonotype as medium-sized. This chain connects TRBV2 to TRBJ2-5; TCRdb reports TRBD1, a call that lacks DNA to check it against. The CDR3 runs to 16 residues. Germline CDR1 and CDR2: SNHLY and FYNNEI. The CDR3 protein is CASSEGRGGYQETQYF.

This clonotype is identified as medium-sized from frequency. The CDR3 sequence: CAWSFSYEQYF. The chain joins TRBV30 to TRBJ2-7. Germline assignment: CDR1 GTSNPN and CDR2 SVGIG (reference sequence). The CDR3 is made up of 11 amino acids.

By frequency, this clonotype registers large. The CDR3 reads CASSYSSETGEKNEQFF. The chain recombines TRBV6-5 with TRBJ2-1; TCRdb returns TRBD1, unconfirmable since there is no DNA. This CDR3 has 17 amino acids. CDR1 is MNHEY and CDR2 is SVGAGI in the germline V gene.

This clonotype is identified as medium-sized (0.01 to 0.1%) from frequency. The J gene is TRBJ2-3, the V gene TRBV24-1; TCRdb's assignment of TRBD1 cannot be checked, as there is no DNA. Germline V lookup: CDR1 KGHDR, CDR2 SFDVKD. This CDR3 is 15 amino acids long. This CDR3 reads CATSWGVSSTDTQYF.

This clonotype is identified as medium-sized from frequency. This rearrangement joins TRBV3-1 to TRBJ2-2; with no DNA, the TCRdb D assignment of TRBD2 cannot be verified. Germline lookup yields CDR1 LGHDT and CDR2 YNNKEL (reference sequence). The CDR3 has 15 amino acids. CDR3 protein: CASSHFSSFPGELFF. Complete variable domain (other parts from reference TRBV3-1 and TRBJ2-2): DTAVSQTPKYLVTQMGNDKSIKCEQNLGHDTMYWYKQDSKKFLKIMFSYNNKELIINETVPNRFSPKSPDKAHLNLHINSLELGDSAVYFCASSHFSSFPGELFFGEGSRLTVL.

By frequency, this clonotype is medium-sized (0.01 to 0.1%). The V gene is TRBV9, the J gene TRBJ2-1. The CDR3 is 14 residues long. In germline, CDR1 is SGDLS, CDR2 YYNGEE. The CDR3 loop is CASSVGNSYNEQFF.

This clonotype is called medium-sized based on its frequency. The genes are TRBV6-1 and TRBJ1-2; TCRdb picks TRBD1, but there is no DNA to check that call. Germline loops: CDR1 MNHNS, CDR2 SASEGT. The CDR3 is 16 residues long. The CDR3 is CASSEDGGSPGYGYTF.

This clonotype is large by frequency. V is TRBV5-1 and J is TRBJ1-2; TCRdb proposes TRBD1, but this gene call is untestable without DNA. Germline loops: CDR1 SGHRS, CDR2 YFSETQ. CDR3 length: 15 residues. The CDR3 protein is CASRPQGPSGYGYTF.

Frequency places this clonotype as medium-sized. The chain recombines TRBV30 with TRBJ2-7; TCRdb outputs TRBD1, but without DNA this stays unchecked. The germline V gene has CDR1 GTSNPN and CDR2 SVGIG (reference sequence). CDR3 length: 17 residues. The CDR3 loop reads CAWSPQGYRGGSYEQYF.

This clonotype is labeled medium-sized (0.01 to 0.1%) based on frequency. The genes are TRBV5-6 and TRBJ2-3; TCRdb returns TRBD2, unconfirmable since there is no DNA. The CDR3 runs to 13 residues. CDR1 is SGHDT, CDR2 YYEEEE, per germline. The CDR3: CASRGSGGDTQYF.

In terms of frequency, this clonotype is large (0.1 to 1%). The chain has TRBV10-3 and TRBJ1-2. Germline CDR1 is ENHRY and CDR2 is SYGVKD. The CDR3 has 12 residues. CDR3 amino acids: CAISSLHDGYTF.

Its frequency marks this clonotype as large. This rearrangement joins TRBV11-2 to TRBJ2-1; the D call from TCRdb, TRBD1, cannot be confirmed without DNA. Germline V gives CDR1 SGHAT, CDR2 FQNNGV. The CDR3 runs 14 residues. CDR3 region: CASSLGTGENEQFF.

Judged by frequency, this clonotype is medium-sized (0.01 to 0.1%). The CDR3 is CASSLSIDSNQPQHF. The V and J genes are TRBV27 and TRBJ1-5. The CDR3 covers 15 residues. Germline V gene lookup returns CDR1 MNHEY and CDR2 SMNVEV (reference sequence).

This clonotype shows up as medium-sized by frequency. CDR3 protein: CASSLTAPQETQYF. The chain carries TRBV5-1 and TRBJ2-5; the TCRdb D gene call, TRBD1, has no DNA to confirm it. Germline loops: CDR1 SGHRS, CDR2 YFSETQ. The CDR3 contains 14 residues.

This clonotype counts as medium-sized by frequency. This rearrangement joins TRBV5-1 to TRBJ2-5; TCRdb's D call of TRBD1 is untestable without DNA. The germline CDR1 and CDR2 sequences are SGHRS and YFSETQ. The CDR3 contains 14 residues. CDR3 residues: CASSLDGSSGAQYF.

This clonotype is called medium-sized (0.01 to 0.1%) based on its frequency. The rearrangement links TRBV7-8 to TRBJ2-7. The CDR3 consists of 12 residues. Germline CDR1 SGHVS, CDR2 FQNEAQ. This CDR3 reads CASSLTRYEQYF.

This clonotype is medium-sized (0.01 to 0.1%) by frequency. V gene TRBV6-4 combines with J gene TRBJ2-6. The V gene's germline CDR1 is MRHNA and CDR2 SNTAGT. The CDR3 runs to 16 residues. CDR3 in amino acids: CASSALSSSGANVLTF.

This clonotype ranks as medium-sized in terms of frequency. The rearrangement links TRBV6-5 to TRBJ1-1; TCRdb picks TRBD1, but there is no DNA to check that call. Germline CDR1 reads MNHEY; CDR2 reads SVGAGI. CDR3 size: 17 residues. The chain's CDR3 is CATLRGRTPGPNTEAFF.

In terms of frequency, this clonotype is medium-sized. CDR3: CASSLSGAGDTQYF. The chain employs TRBV5-1 and TRBJ2-3; TCRdb's D call of TRBD2 is untestable without DNA. This CDR3 comprises 14 residues. In germline, CDR1 is SGHRS, CDR2 YFSETQ.

By frequency, this clonotype is medium-sized. The chain employs TRBV20-1 and TRBJ2-5; there is no DNA to check the TCRdb D call of TRBD1. The CDR3 sequence is 15 residues long. Germline lookup yields CDR1 DFQATT and CDR2 SNEGSKA (reference sequence). CDR3 in amino acids: CSAIMKPGQGETQYF.

This clonotype is identified as medium-sized (0.01 to 0.1%) from frequency. This chain uses TRBV5-1 with TRBJ2-5; TCRdb names TRBD2, which stays unverified in the absence of DNA. CDR1 and CDR2 from the germline V gene are SGHRS and YFSETQ. The CDR3 has 13 amino acids. The CDR3 region is CASSSESGGTQYF.

This clonotype shows up as medium-sized (0.01 to 0.1%) by frequency. This chain joins TRBV27 and TRBJ2-3; TCRdb's D gene call, TRBD1, goes unchecked for lack of DNA. The CDR3 contains 12 residues. The V gene's germline CDR1 is MNHEY and CDR2 SMNVEV (reference sequence). CDR3 sequence: CASSPGTDTQYF.

Its frequency marks this clonotype as medium-sized. The gene calls are TRBV20-1 and TRBJ1-6; TCRdb's D gene call, TRBD1, goes unchecked for lack of DNA. Per germline, CDR1 DFQATT and CDR2 SNEGSKA (reference sequence). The CDR3 is made up of 17 amino acids. Here the CDR3 reads CSARVAGRSSYNSPLHF.

According to its frequency, this clonotype is large. The chain employs TRBV3-1 and TRBJ2-7; the TRBD1 assignment by TCRdb is unverifiable without DNA. Germline V gene data show CDR1 as LGHDT and CDR2 as YNNKEL (reference sequence). The CDR3 totals 14 residues. The CDR3 is CASSQDFGGYEQYF.

The chain couples TRBV28 to TRBJ1-3; without DNA, the TCRdb call of TRBD1 cannot be checked. Germline V CDR1 and CDR2: MDHEN, SYDVKM. This CDR3 is built from 17 residues. This chain's CDR3 is CASSLRPGAGSGNTIYF.